These T cell receptor beta chains were read from a single sample in a study of blood T cell repertoires in COVID-19. Assay: immunoSEQ multiplex PCR; the TCRdb copy retains only in-frame clones and omits some. Among about 110,000 clones listed, approximately 78% were seen once. Sequences were obtained from peripheral blood. The origin of the receptors is a man aged 65-85 years with acute or convalescent COVID-19. Each CDR3 is given with its conserved first and last residue. Fields, in order: clone size, J gene, D gene, V gene, CDR3 protein, CDR3 DNA. A D gene is named only where the DNA matches it firmly. The size entry is marked missing in some rows and otherwise reads once, few, many or a size class.

>.|TRBJ2-1|.|TRBV9
CASSVGGSGSYNEQFF
TGTGCCAGCAGCGTAGGAGGTAGCGGAAGTTACAATGAGCAGTTCTTC
>.|TRBJ1-4|.|TRBV7-2
CASTPGRQHEKLFF
TGTGCCAGCACCCCAGGGCGGCAGCATGAAAAACTGTTTTTT
>.|TRBJ1-1|TRBD1|TRBV5-1
CASSPGDRENAEAFF
TGCGCCAGCAGCCCGGGGGACAGGGAGAACGCTGAAGCTTTCTTT
>.|TRBJ2-5|TRBD2|TRBV11-3
CASSFMGGPGQETQYF
TGTGCCAGCAGCTTTATGGGAGGGCCTGGGCAAGAGACCCAGTACTTC
>.|TRBJ2-3|TRBD2|TRBV9
CASNKAHSGGSTDTQYF
TGTGCCAGCAACAAGGCCCACAGCGGGGGGAGCACAGATACGCAGTATTTT
>many|TRBJ1-5|.|TRBV5-1
CASSLYGGSNQPQHF
TGCGCCAGCAGCTTGTACGGTGGTAGCAATCAGCCCCAGCATTTT
>once|TRBJ1-2|.|TRBV30
CAWSGSQGLGYTF
TGTGCCTGGAGTGGATCTCAGGGACTCGGCTACACCTTC
>.|TRBJ1-6|.|TRBV27
CASSYAGYNSPLHF
TGTGCCAGCAGTTACGCAGGATATAATTCACCCCTCCACTTT
>.|TRBJ1-2|.|TRBV30
CAWSGPEKSRGYTF
TGTGCCTGGAGTGGCCCTGAGAAGTCGCGGGGCTACACCTTC
>.|TRBJ2-7|.|TRBV27
CASSLSSYEQYF
TGTGCCAGCAGTCTAAGCTCCTACGAGCAGTACTTC
>.|TRBJ2-3|TRBD2|TRBV6-1
CASSELTAGGPPQYF
TGTGCCAGCAGTGAACTTACAGCGGGGGGGCCCCCGCAGTATTTT
>few|TRBJ2-7|.|TRBV7-9
CASSLIGYGEQYF
TGTGCCAGCAGCTTAATTGGTTACGGCGAGCAGTACTTC
>.|TRBJ2-1|.|TRBV5-8
CASSLENSIYNEQFF
TGTGCCAGCAGCTTGGAAAACAGCATCTACAATGAGCAGTTCTTC
>.|TRBJ2-7|.|TRBV2
CASTYSGNYEQYF
TGTGCCAGCACGTATTCAGGTAACTACGAGCAGTACTTC
>.|TRBJ1-3|.|TRBV2
CASSEQRVHISGNTIYF
TGTGCCAGCAGTGAACAACGGGTCCACATTTCTGGAAACACCATATATTTT
>.|TRBJ2-5|TRBD2|TRBV6-5
CASSYAGLDGETQYF
TGTGCCAGCAGTTACGCGGGACTAGATGGTGAGACCCAGTACTTC
>.|TRBJ1-1|.|TRBV29-1
CSATKAGVDTEAFF
TGCAGCGCGACTAAGGCGGGGGTGGACACTGAAGCTTTCTTT
>.|TRBJ2-6|.|TRBV28
CASSNRESGANVLTF
TGTGCCAGCAGTAATCGGGAATCTGGGGCCAACGTCCTGACTTTC
>.|TRBJ2-2|TRBD1|TRBV10-3
CAISVGQGAEELFF
TGTGCCATCAGTGTGGGACAGGGGGCCGAGGAGCTGTTTTTT
>.|TRBJ1-2|.|TRBV18
CASSNRQVHGYTF
TGTGCCAGCTCTAACCGACAGGTTCATGGCTACACCTTC
>.|TRBJ1-1|TRBD1|TRBV29-1
CSVEEPGQGGFYTEAFF
TGCAGCGTTGAGGAGCCGGGACAGGGTGGTTTTTACACTGAAGCTTTCTTT
>.|TRBJ1-6|.|TRBV7-9
CASSSKTRSPLHF
TGTGCCAGCAGCTCTAAAACCCGTTCACCCCTCCACTTT
>.|TRBJ1-2|.|TRBV6-5
CASSPGGGGAYGYTF
TGTGCCAGCAGCCCCGGGGGAGGAGGGGCGTATGGCTACACCTTC
>.|TRBJ2-1|.|TRBV3-1/TRBV3-2
CASSPRGMWGRNEQFF
TGTGCCAGCAGCCCCAGAGGGATGTGGGGTCGGAATGAGCAGTTCTTC
>.|TRBJ1-4|.|TRBV6-5
CASRTSGVFNEKLFF
TGTGCCAGCAGAACCTCAGGGGTCTTTAATGAAAAACTGTTTTTT
>.|TRBJ2-7|.|TRBV5-1
CASSNEGVYEQYF
TGCGCCAGCAGCAACGAGGGAGTCTACGAGCAGTACTTC
>once|TRBJ1-6|TRBD1|TRBV19
CASSPGQGTSPLHF
TGTGCCAGTAGTCCGGGACAGGGGACTTCACCCCTCCACTTT
>.|TRBJ1-4|TRBD1|TRBV6-1
CASSEVHRTGRGGVPREKLFF
TGTGCCAGCAGTGAAGTGCACCGGACAGGCCGGGGTGGGGTCCCGCGGGAAAAACTGTTTTTT
>.|TRBJ1-2|TRBD1|TRBV19
CASRTSGTGPFGYTF
TGTGCCAGTAGAACATCCGGGACAGGGCCCTTTGGCTACACCTTC
>large|TRBJ2-1|TRBD1|TRBV6-5
CASSLRTGFDEQFF
TGTGCCAGCAGTTTAAGGACAGGGTTCGATGAGCAGTTCTTC
>.|TRBJ1-1|TRBD1|TRBV4-2
CASSQPGQGAEAFF
TGTGCCAGCAGCCAACCGGGACAGGGGGCTGAAGCTTTCTTT
>.|TRBJ1-4|.|TRBV3-1/TRBV3-2
CASSQSQGLQEKLFF
TGTGCCAGCAGCCAATCCCAGGGGTTACAGGAAAAACTGTTTTTT
>.|TRBJ2-2|TRBD1|TRBV5-1
CASSLDTQGGTGELFF
TGCGCCAGCAGCTTGGATACACAGGGGGGCACCGGGGAGCTGTTTTTT
>.|TRBJ2-7|TRBD2|TRBV29-1
CSVEGISGRPYEQYF
TGCAGCGTTGAAGGGATTAGCGGGAGACCCTACGAGCAGTACTTC
>.|TRBJ1-2|.|TRBV4-2
CASSQDYGYTF
TGTGCCAGCAGCCAAGATTACGGTTACACCTTC
>.|TRBJ1-2|.|TRBV18
CASSGLVGFYGYTF
TGTGCCAGCTCGGGACTCGTGGGCTTCTATGGCTACACCTTC
>few|TRBJ1-2|TRBD1|TRBV6-5
CATRDSFYGYTF
TGTGCCACCAGGGACAGTTTCTATGGCTACACCTTC
>few|TRBJ1-1|.|TRBV18
CASSPSQGSGEAFF
TGTGCCAGCTCACCATCACAGGGTTCGGGTGAAGCTTTCTTT
>once|TRBJ1-5|.|TRBV2
CASKLRDNQPQHF
TGTGCCAGCAAGCTCAGGGACAATCAGCCCCAGCATTTT
>.|TRBJ2-4|TRBD2|TRBV3-1/TRBV3-2
CASSQPLLAGGPFAKNIQYF
TGTGCCAGCAGCCAGCCCTTACTAGCGGGGGGGCCCTTTGCCAAAAACATTCAGTACTTC
>.|TRBJ2-2|TRBD1|TRBV5-1
CASSVGQTTGELFF
TGCGCCAGCAGCGTGGGACAGACCACCGGGGAGCTGTTTTTT